A selection of T cell receptor beta chains follows, all from one sample in a study of cytomegalovirus exposure and HLA in healthy donors. Assay used: immunoSEQ multiplex PCR; TCRdb lists only in-frame clones, some missing. In the table there are approximately 210,000 clones, around four fifths of which are singletons. Sequenced material: PBMCs. The receptors stem from a woman aged 50 to 65 in good health and CMV-seropositive. Each CDR3 is given with its conserved first and last residue. D genes are given only for firm matches. Expanded clones get a size class; other rows say once, few or many, or leave the size out.

len,v_gene,abundance,j_gene,d_gene,CDR3nt,CDR3aa
15,TRBV7-2,once,TRBJ2-2,.,TGTGCCAGCAGCCAGGGCCTTGAGAACACCGGGGAGCTGTTTTTT,CASSQGLENTGELFF
16,TRBV4-1,once,TRBJ2-3,TRBD2,TGCGCCAGCAGCCAAGGGGGCGGGGGGGGAATATATACGCAGTATTTT,CASSQGGGGGIYTQYF
14,TRBV19,once,TRBJ1-5,.,TGTGCCAGTAGCGACCGGACAGCTAATCAGCCCCAGCATTTT,CASSDRTANQPQHF
14,TRBV2,once,TRBJ1-2,.,TGTGCCAGCAGTGAACTATGGGGAGGGGATGGCTACACCTTC,CASSELWGGDGYTF
16,TRBV7-8,.,TRBJ1-2,TRBD1,TGTGCCAGCAGCCCAACACCGGGACAGGGGGCGCGGGGCTACACCTTC,CASSPTPGQGARGYTF
13,TRBV19,once,TRBJ1-5,.,TGTGCCAGTAAGAGGGCGGGCGATCAGCCCCAGCATTTT,CASKRAGDQPQHF
11,TRBV20-1,.,TRBJ2-3,.,TGCAGTGCTAGCCGGGCAGATACGCAGTATTTT,CSASRADTQYF
15,TRBV29-1,.,TRBJ1-2,.,TGCAGCGTTGGCGCGTCAGGGAGGAGGGACTATGGCTACACCTTC,CSVGASGRRDYGYTF
12,TRBV30,.,TRBJ1-3,.,TGTGCCTGGGGGACAACCGGAAACACCATATATTTT,CAWGTTGNTIYF
13,TRBV7-6,.,TRBJ1-2,.,TGTGCCAGCAGCTTAGCACGGGGTTTTGGCTACACCTTC,CASSLARGFGYTF
15,TRBV7-3,.,TRBJ1-5,.,TGTGCCAGCAGCCCACGGGGGGGAAGCAATCAGCCCCAGCATTTT,CASSPRGGSNQPQHF
15,TRBV4-2,.,TRBJ2-3,.,TGTGCCAGCAGCCAAGAACTAGCCAACACAGATACGCAGTATTTT,CASSQELANTDTQYF
11,TRBV20-1,few,TRBJ1-5,.,TGCAGTGCTAGAGTGGGCCAACCCCAGCATTTT,CSARVGQPQHF
15,TRBV15,.,TRBJ1-6,.,TGTGCCACCAGCAGAGACACTTCAGGGGTTTCACCCCTCCACTTT,CATSRDTSGVSPLHF
16,TRBV5-1,.,TRBJ2-2,.,TGCGCCAGCAGCTTGTCGAGGACAGCGAACACCGGGGAGCTGTTTTTT,CASSLSRTANTGELFF
12,TRBV30,.,TRBJ1-1,.,TGTGCCTGGATAGGGGCGAACACTGAAGCTTTCTTT,CAWIGANTEAFF
14,TRBV7-2,.,TRBJ2-7,.,TGTGCCAGCAGCGCAGACCAGAGCGCCTACGAGCAGTACTTC,CASSADQSAYEQYF
14,TRBV6-4,.,TRBJ2-1,.,TGTGCCAGCGCTCCAGGGATCCCCCCCCATGAGCAGTTCTTC,CASAPGIPPHEQFF
15,TRBV5-1,.,TRBJ2-3,.,TGCGCCAGCAGCTCCGTTGCGGGGAGCACAGATACGCAGTATTTT,CASSSVAGSTDTQYF
15,TRBV6-4,.,TRBJ2-3,.,TGTGCCAGCAGTGACGAGGGGACTAGCACAGATACGCAGTATTTT,CASSDEGTSTDTQYF
12,TRBV29-1,.,TRBJ2-7,TRBD2,TGCAGCGTTGGAGGGGAGGGCTACGAGCAGTACTTC,CSVGGEGYEQYF
13,TRBV2,.,TRBJ1-4,.,TGTGCCAGCAGTGAATCGAGGGATGAAAAACTGTTTTTT,CASSESRDEKLFF
18,TRBV21-1,.,TRBJ1-2,.,TGTGCCAGCAGCAGGGACCGGGACAGGGGACCTACGAACTATGGCTACACCTTC,CASSRDRDRGPTNYGYTF
14,TRBV6-1,once,TRBJ1-4,.,TGTGCCACGACGAACCGGGGGGAGGGTGAAAAACTGTTTTTT,CATTNRGEGEKLFF
15,TRBV5-4,.,TRBJ1-1,TRBD1,TGTGCCAGCAGCTTGGCCCAGGGGGAGAACACTGAAGCTTTCTTT,CASSLAQGENTEAFF
19,TRBV2,once,TRBJ2-7,TRBD1,TGTGCCAGCACTCGCGGCGGACTGGGGGCCCGGACAGGCTCCTACGAGCAGTACTTC,CASTRGGLGARTGSYEQYF
15,TRBV18,.,TRBJ1-3,.,TGTGCCAGCTCAGCCATCAGGGAACCTGGAAACACCATATATTTT,CASSAIREPGNTIYF
16,TRBV25-1,.,TRBJ2-7,.,TGTGCCAGCAGTGCCGGGGATCGCTCACCCCCCTACGAGCAGTACTTC,CASSAGDRSPPYEQYF
14,TRBV18,.,TRBJ2-3,.,TGTGCCAGCTCAGCGGGGACAGCCACAGATACGCAGTATTTT,CASSAGTATDTQYF